This entry lists 31 T cell receptor beta chains sequenced from one sample in a study. TCRdb passed the 5' RACE reads through MiXCR, listing each CDR3 protein once. The table has about 23,000 distinct CDR3 sequences, about 30% seen once. The sequenced material came from tumor-infiltrating naive CD4+ T cells sorted from the breast tumor. Subset here: naive CD4+ T cells, CD4+CD45RA+CD25-. The source of these receptors is a female donor with breast cancer.

This clonotype has more than one count but fewer than ten. The chain couples TRBV28 to TRBJ1-5, with D possibly matching TRBD1 (6 bases). V was shortened by 6 bases and J by 5 bases, with 11 bases between the two germline ends. Germline assignment: CDR1 MDHEN and CDR2 SYDVKM. CDR3 length equals 13 residues. As DNA, the CDR3 is TGTGCCAGCAGAGGGGGTGGCGATCAGCCCCAGCATTTT. It encodes CASRGGGDQPQHF.

On this clonotype: A much larger clonotype is one base distant, so this may be a read error. This rearrangement joins TRBV18 to TRBJ1-1; D gene uncertain. The CDR3 spans 15 residues. Trimming shortened V by 3 bases and J by 1 base, and 12 bases separated the two germline ends. Germline CDR1 KGHSH, CDR2 LQKENI. CDR3 DNA sequence: TGTGCCAGCTCACCGTCCAGAGACGGGAACACTGAAGCTTTCTTT. Its translation: CASSPSRDGNTEAFF.

This clonotype has a handful of counts. This may arise from a read error, as a much more abundant clone is one base away. The chain employs TRBV3-1 and TRBJ2-1; D is ambiguous. This CDR3 spans 16 amino acids. Germline V gene data show CDR1 as LGHDT and CDR2 as YNNKEL (reference sequence). The CDR3 sequence is CASSQDARMAFNERFF. CDR3 coding DNA: TGTGCCAGCAGCCAAGATGCCAGGATGGCCTTCAATGAGCGGTTCTTC.

Regarding this clonotype: One end of the junction varies from germline; a read error may be responsible. V gene TRBV15 combines with J gene TRBJ1-5; TRBD1 is a possible D gene (5 bases). The CDR3 is made up of 16 amino acids. CDR1 LNHNV and CDR2 YYDKDF come from the germline V gene (reference sequence). This CDR3 reads CATSRAGARAGQPRHF. CDR3 nucleotides: TGTGCCACCAGCAGAGCGGGTGCCAGGGCGGGTCAGCCCCGGCATTTT.

This clonotype ranks as medium-sized. The genes are TRBV12-3 or TRBV12-4 and TRBJ2-7, with 8 bases aligning to TRBD1. CDR3 length equals 16 residues. V dropped 5 bases and J dropped 0; count of bases not matched to a gene: 9. CDR3 amino acids: CASSPPGQGHSYEQYF. CDR3 bases: TGTGCCAGCAGTCCCCCCGGACAGGGCCACTCCTACGAGCAGTACTTC.

This clonotype was detected only a few times. The chain recombines TRBV7-6 with TRBJ1-3; D is possibly TRBD1 (5 bases). Looked up from germline, CDR1 is SGHVS and CDR2 is FNYEAQ. This CDR3 spans 14 amino acids. V was trimmed by 6 bases and J by 2 bases, leaving 11 bases between them. The CDR3 is CASSPGGTGNTIYF. The CDR3 DNA sequence: TGTGCCAGCAGTCCGGGGGGAACTGGAAACACCATATATTTT.

This rearrangement joins TRBV5-1 to TRBJ2-1, with D hard to call. Germline V CDR1 and CDR2: SGHRS, YFSETQ. Trimming shortened V by 0 bases and J by 5 bases, and 3 bases separated the two germline ends. This CDR3 is built from 12 residues. The DNA of the CDR3 is TGCGCCAGCAGCTTGGTGCACAATGAGCAGTTCTTC. Its translation: CASSLVHNEQFF.

By sample share, this clonotype is medium-sized. This chain links TRBV12-3 or TRBV12-4 with TRBJ1-3; weak D call: TRBD1 (5 bases). The V and J ends lost 7 bases and 2 bases respectively, with 15 bases between them. This CDR3 has 15 amino acids. The CDR3 region has the DNA TGTGCCAGCACTCGATCGGCGACAGCTGGAAACACCATATATTTT. It encodes CASTRSATAGNTIYF.

The chain has TRBV30 and TRBJ1-5, with D possibly being TRBD1 (5 bases). The germline V and J ends were trimmed by 3 bases and 6 bases, with 12 bases remaining between them. Germline assignment: CDR1 GTSNPN and CDR2 SVGIG (reference sequence). CDR3 length: 13 residues. CDR3 loop: CAWSQGQGQPQHF. CDR3 sequence (DNA): TGTGCCTGGAGCCAAGGCCAGGGTCAGCCCCAGCATTTT.

There are many counts of this clonotype. This chain links TRBV5-1 with TRBJ1-2, with D possibly matching TRBD1 (6 bases). With 1 base removed from V and 4 bases from J, the gap between germline ends came to 17 bases. CDR1 is SGHRS and CDR2 is YFSETQ in the germline V gene. The CDR3 extends over 16 amino acids. The CDR3 nucleotides are TGCGCCAGCAGCTTGTCCACCGGGGGCCGGAGCTATGGCTACACCTTC. Translated, it gives CASSLSTGGRSYGYTF.

As for this clonotype: Compared with germline, one end of the junction differs, possibly owing to a read error. The J gene is TRBJ1-1, the V gene TRBV6-1; D unclear. The germline V gene encodes CDR1 MNHNS and CDR2 SASEGT. The CDR3 is 14 residues long. CDR3 DNA sequence: TGTGCCAACAGTGAAGCTGTGGCGAACACTGAAGCTTTCTTT. Amino acids: CANSEAVANTEAFF.

This clonotype was detected only a few times. A much larger clone lies a single base off, so this may be a read error. The rearrangement links TRBV6-2 or TRBV6-3 to TRBJ2-7; TRBD1 aligns across 8 bases. CDR1 is MNHEY, CDR2 SVGEGT, per germline. CDR3 size: 15 residues. The CDR3 DNA sequence: TGTGCCGGCAGTTACCCCCAGGGGGCCACCTACGAGCAGTACTTC. The encoded protein is CAGSYPQGATYEQYF.

This clonotype was counted ten times or more. The chain employs TRBV4-2 and TRBJ2-1, with 7 bases identical to TRBD1. This CDR3 is built from 15 residues. CDR1 is LGHNA and CDR2 is YNFKEQ in the germline V gene. The ends lost 1 base at V and 5 bases at J; junction bases unmatched: 5. CDR3 loop: CASSQGGGFDNEQFF. Here the CDR3 DNA reads TGTGCCAGCAGCCAAGGAGGGGGCTTTGACAATGAGCAGTTCTTC.

For this clonotype: Without the conserved terminal phenylalanine or tryptophan, this CDR3 likely stems from a read error. The chain has TRBV6-1 and TRBJ1-5; tentative D call: TRBD1 (5 bases). CDR1 and CDR2 (germline): MNHNS, SASEGT. The CDR3 has 15 residues. V was clipped by 6 bases and J by 7 bases, with 19 bases between them. CDR3 coding DNA: TGTGCCAGCAGCCCGTCGGGGACCGTCCACCAGCCCCAGCATCTT. As protein: CASSPSGTVHQPQHL.

On this clonotype: One base away lies a much larger clone, so this may be a sequencing read error. The genes are TRBV6-5 and TRBJ1-1; no firm D call. The CDR3 loop spans 13 amino acids. The germline gives CDR1 MNHEY, CDR2 SVGAGI. DNA of the CDR3: TGTGCCAGCAGTTACTCCCCGAACAATGAAGCTTTCTTT. This translates into CASSYSPNNEAFF.

This chain joins TRBV6-6 and TRBJ1-4; no clear D gene. The V and J ends lost 3 bases and 9 bases respectively, with 11 bases between them. CDR1 is MNHNY and CDR2 is SVGAGI in the germline V gene (reference sequence). This CDR3 comprises 13 residues. DNA of the CDR3: TGTGCCAGCAGTTATCTCTCAGGAAAAAAACTGTTTTTT. Its protein is CASSYLSGKKLFF.

Judged by abundance, this clonotype is medium-sized. The J gene is TRBJ2-1, the V gene TRBV7-6, with 9 nucleotides matching TRBD2. Trimming cost V 4 bases and J 4 bases; bases outside gene matches: 8. CDR3 length: 16 residues. The V gene's germline CDR1 is SGHVS and CDR2 FNYEAQ. CDR3 region: CASSSAGTSSYNEQFF. The DNA for the CDR3 is TGTGCCAGCAGCTCCGCCGGGACTAGCTCATACAATGAGCAGTTCTTC.

This clonotype was seen a few times. The CDR3 DNA reads as TGTGCCAGCAGCAGGTCGCCGGAAGCTTTCTTT. Translated: CASSRSPEAFF. The V gene is TRBV6-1, the J gene TRBJ1-1, with no clear D. The V end lost 6 bases, the J end lost 8 bases, and 10 bases lay between the germline ends. The germline V gene encodes CDR1 MNHNS and CDR2 SASEGT. This CDR3 is 11 amino acids long.

This clonotype was found a few times. The chain links TRBV12-3 or TRBV12-4 to TRBJ2-7; 12 nucleotides match TRBD2. This CDR3 is 15 amino acids long. V shed 2 bases, J shed 4 bases, and the junction held 3 bases outside the gene matches. The CDR3 DNA reads as TGTGCCAGCAGTTTAAGACTAGCGGGAGTGTACGAGCAGTACTTC. Protein: CASSLRLAGVYEQYF.

This clonotype showed up many times. J is TRBJ2-7 and V is TRBV20-1, with D uncertain. In germline, CDR1 is DFQATT, CDR2 SNEGSKA (reference sequence). With 3 bases removed from V and 6 bases from J, the gap between germline ends came to 12 bases. The CDR3 is 12 amino acids. The CDR3 nucleotides read TGCAGTGCTAGTCCGAACAGAGGCGAGCAGTACTTC. The encoded protein is CSASPNRGEQYF.

The chain carries TRBV6-5 and TRBJ2-7; unclear D gene. Per the germline V gene, CDR1 is MNHEY and CDR2 is SVGAGI. The CDR3 runs 14 residues. V lost 8 bases and J lost 3, with 17 bases in between. The CDR3 DNA sequence: TGTGCCAGCGCGCCCACGGATCGGCTCTACGAGCAGTACTTC. Translating it yields CASAPTDRLYEQYF.

The rearrangement links TRBV7-8 to TRBJ2-5; D gene unclear. CDR1 and CDR2 (germline): SGHVS, FQNEAQ. Deletions cut 2 bases from V and 0 bases from J, with 13 bases between. This CDR3 contains 16 residues. CDR3 in amino acids: CASSLYSKPYQETQYF. CDR3 coding DNA: TGTGCCAGCAGCTTATACTCTAAGCCGTACCAAGAGACCCAGTACTTC.

This clonotype was seen only once. At one boundary the junction diverges from the germline segment, which might be a read error. CDR3 DNA sequence: TGTGCCAGCGGCGGAAGACAGGGGTGGACAGATACGCAGTATTTC. It yields the protein CASGGRQGWTDTQYF. The V call is TRBV9, the J call TRBJ2-3; 8 bases line up with TRBD1. From germline, CDR1 is SGDLS and CDR2 YYNGEE. The CDR3 loop spans 15 amino acids.

For this clonotype: A much larger clone differs from this one at a single base, so this may be a read error. The chain couples TRBV6-5 to TRBJ1-2, with 7 bases matching TRBD1. The CDR3 loop spans 15 amino acids. Germline V CDR1 and CDR2: MNHEY, SVGAGI. The CDR3: CASGYSDRSIYGYTF. The CDR3 nucleotides read TGTGCCAGCGGTTACTCGGACAGGAGTATCTATGGCTACACCTTC.

Many counts were recorded for this clonotype. The chain carries TRBV29-1 and TRBJ1-2; TRBD1 matches at 7 bases. The germline CDR1 and CDR2 sequences are SQVTM and ANQGSEA. Unmatched junction bases numbered 6, after V lost 7 bases and J lost 4 bases. This CDR3 region has 12 residues. The CDR3 DNA follows: TGCAGCGGGGGAGCAGGGGGCTATGGCTACACCTTC. It translates to CSGGAGGYGYTF. Full variable domain (rest looked up from reference TRBV29-1 and TRBJ1-2): SAVISQKPSRDICQRGTSLTIQCQVDSQVTMMFWYRQQPGQSLTLIATANQGSEATYESGFVIDKFPISRPNLTFSTLTVSNMSPEDSSIYLCSGGAGGYGYTFGSGTRLTVV.

This clonotype is categorized as medium-sized (0.01 to 0.1%). The rearrangement joins TRBV5-1 to TRBJ1-1, with D perhaps matching TRBD1 (6 bases). CDR1 is SGHRS and CDR2 is YFSETQ in the germline V gene. The germline V and J ends were trimmed by 2 bases and 3 bases, with 11 bases remaining between them. The CDR3 length is 14 residues. CDR3 coding DNA: TGCGCCAGCAGCTTACTTTCAGGGGACACTGAAGCTTTCTTT. The encoded protein is CASSLLSGDTEAFF.

The rearrangement joins TRBV7-9 to TRBJ2-5; no clear D. V was shortened by 1 base and J by 7 bases, with 10 bases between the two germline ends. This CDR3 has 13 amino acids. Germline V gives CDR1 SEHNR, CDR2 FQNEAQ (reference sequence). The CDR3 loop is CASSLGRLGTQYF. CDR3 DNA: TGTGCCAGCAGCTTAGGCAGACTTGGGACCCAGTACTTC.

This clonotype occurred many times. The rearrangement uses TRBV7-7 and TRBJ2-2; 8 nucleotides align to TRBD2. J was trimmed by 2 bases and V by 10 bases; bases with no gene match: 12. Germline CDR1 and CDR2: SSHAT and FNYEAQ (reference sequence). The CDR3 spans 16 residues. The CDR3 loop reads CAIRTWAGGNTGELFF. CDR3 DNA: TGTGCCATCAGAACTTGGGCGGGAGGCAACACCGGGGAGCTGTTTTTT. The variable domain in full, with the rest retrieved from reference TRBV7-7 and TRBJ2-2, is GAGVSQSPRYKVTKRGQDVTLRCDPISSHATLYWYQQALGQGPEFLTYFNYEAQPDKSGLPSDRFSAERPEGSISTLTIQRTEQRDSAMYRCAIRTWAGGNTGELFFGEGSRLTVL.

J is TRBJ2-3 and V is TRBV7-8, with 7 bases lining up with TRBD2. CDR1 SGHVS and CDR2 FQNEAQ come from the germline V gene. V lost 5 bases, J lost 2 bases, and 7 bases stayed unmatched. The CDR3 contains 15 residues. CDR3 DNA sequence: TGTGCCAGCAGCATAGGACTAGTCTTCACAGATACGCAGTATTTT. It is translated as CASSIGLVFTDTQYF.

This clonotype was counted ten times or more. The chain couples TRBV11-2 to TRBJ2-2, with 8 bases aligning to TRBD1. The germline gives CDR1 SGHAT, CDR2 FQNNGV. CDR3 length equals 15 residues. The trim removed 5 bases at V and 5 bases at J, leaving 7 bases unmatched. The CDR3 is CASSPRTGRTGELFF. Written as DNA, the CDR3 is TGTGCCAGCAGCCCCAGGACAGGGCGGACCGGGGAGCTGTTTTTT. Combining the CDR3 with reference TRBV11-2 and TRBJ2-2 gives the whole variable domain EAGVAQSPRYKIIEKRQSVAFWCNPISGHATLYWYQQILGQGPKLLIQFQNNGVVDDSQLPKDRFSAERLKGVDSTLKIQPAKLEDSAVYLCASSPRTGRTGELFFGEGSRLTVL.

J is TRBJ2-5 and V is TRBV19; no definite D call. V was trimmed by 8 bases and J by 2 bases, leaving 12 bases between them. CDR3 length equals 13 residues. Germline V gives CDR1 LNHDA, CDR2 SQIVND (reference sequence). The CDR3 protein is CASGRKFQETQYF. CDR3 DNA sequence: TGTGCCAGTGGCAGAAAATTTCAAGAGACCCAGTACTTC.